What follows are 8 T cell receptor beta chains derived from one specimen sequenced in a study of blood T cell repertoires in COVID-19. Sequencing was performed with immunoSEQ multiplex PCR; in TCRdb, only in-frame clones are kept and a portion is missing. The top ten hold about 11% of the sample, which has under 300,000 clones, approximately 83% seen once. Sequenced input: peripheral blood. Every receptor here comes from a woman between 70 and 85 years old with acute or convalescent COVID-19.

This chain connects TRBV5-1 to TRBJ2-2; 8 bases map to TRBD1. The V gene end was trimmed by 3 bases and the J gene end by 6 bases; junction bases not matched to a gene: 4. The CDR3 extends over 14 amino acids. Germline assignment: CDR1 SGHRS and CDR2 YFSETQ. CDR3 nucleotide sequence: TGCGCCAGCAGCTCGCACAGGGGGGCCGGGGAGCTGTTTTTT. Amino acid sequence: CASSSHRGAGELFF. The full variable domain, completed using reference TRBV5-1 and TRBJ2-2, is KAGVTQTPRYLIKTRGQQVTLSCSPISGHRSVSWYQQTPGQGLQFLFEYFSETQRNKGNFPGRFSGRQFSNSRSEMNVSTLELGDSALYLCASSSHRGAGELFFGEGSRLTVL.

V and J are TRBV10-3 and TRBJ1-1, with TRBD1 matching 7 bases. The V segment lost 0 bases and the J segment 4 bases; nucleotides outside the gene matches: 11. The length of the CDR3 is 17 residues. CDR1 and CDR2 (germline): ENHRY, SYGVKD. The CDR3 DNA reads TGTGCCATCAGTGAGTCCCCCCCGGGACAGTGGGCCACTGAAGCTTTCTTT. Translated: CAISESPPGQWATEAFF.

V is TRBV27 and J is TRBJ2-5; TRBD2 matches 12 bases. CDR1 and CDR2 (germline): MNHEY, SMNVEV (reference sequence). This CDR3 contains 15 residues. V was clipped by 7 bases and J by 4 bases; unmatched bases: 7. The CDR3 sequence is CASKTSGGPRETQYF. CDR3 nucleotides: TGTGCCAGCAAGACTAGCGGGGGCCCAAGAGAGACCCAGTACTTC.

This chain connects TRBV5-6 to TRBJ2-1, with 15 bases identical to TRBD2. The CDR3 loop spans 18 amino acids. Germline values: CDR1 SGHDT, CDR2 YYEEEE. The J segment lost 0 bases and the V segment lost 3 bases, leaving 4 bases of the junction unmatched. The CDR3 DNA reads TGTGCCAGCAGCTGGACTAGCGGGGGGGCTGGCTCCTACAATGAGCAGTTCTTC. Protein product: CASSWTSGGAGSYNEQFF.

The chain is built from TRBV30 and TRBJ1-1, with 7 bases lining up with TRBD1. Germline-derived CDR1 and CDR2 are GTSNPN and SVGIG (reference sequence). The CDR3 is 13 residues long. Trimming removed 4 bases from V and 5 bases from J; junction bases left unmatched: 7. CDR3 coding DNA: TGTGCCTGGACGGGACAGCTCGGGACTGAAGCTTTCTTT. It codes for CAWTGQLGTEAFF.

The CDR3 sequence is CASSLVQGANEQYF. In DNA, the CDR3 is TGTGCCAGCAGCTTGGTCCAGGGGGCGAACGAGCAGTACTTC. The rearrangement links TRBV5-5 to TRBJ2-7; 8 positions agree with TRBD1. With V trimmed by 0 bases and J by 5 bases, 4 bases remained unmatched. The CDR3 consists of 14 residues. Germline CDR1 SGHKS, CDR2 YYEKEE (reference sequence).

This clone was recorded only once. The chain recombines TRBV6-5 with TRBJ1-2; D uncertain. The CDR3 sequence is 13 residues long. Trimming removed 0 bases from V and 4 bases from J, with 6 bases in between. Germline CDR1 reads MNHEY; CDR2 reads SVGAGI. This chain's CDR3 is CASSYSEGYGYTF. CDR3 nucleotides: TGTGCCAGCAGTTACTCAGAGGGCTATGGCTACACCTTC.

CDR3 region: CASSFDPGQGPLSTF. CDR3 DNA: TGTGCCAGCAGCTTCGATCCGGGACAGGGCCCTCTAAGCACCTTC. This chain links TRBV11-2 with TRBJ1-2; 9 bases align to TRBD1. The ends lost 3 bases at V and 13 bases at J; junction bases unmatched: 15. CDR1 and CDR2 from the germline V gene are SGHAT and FQNNGV. The CDR3 length is 15 residues.